This TCR beta chain was sequenced in a study of T cell responses to AZD1222 COVID-19 vaccine. General study results and limits: Sampled repertoires all dated from after the peak T cell response. Distributed over spike, vaccine-associated CD4 TCRs predominated at 160-218 and 743-854. The donor group comprised mostly white British people and more females; the analysis possibly underestimated clonal diversity.

Details on this clone: Its antigen is still unknown.

V was cut by 4 bases and J by 10 bases, with 8 bases left in between. From germline, CDR1 is SNHLY and CDR2 FYNNEI. This CDR3 region has 11 residues. Using immunoSEQ multiplex PCR, the repertoire was profiled, and TCRdb retains in-frame clones only, with some absent. The data contain 60,000 to 75,000 clones, 60% to 85% of them singletons. The sequence came from an adult who received the AZD1222 COVID-19 vaccine. The J gene is TRBJ1-5, the V gene TRBV2; tentatively, D is TRBD1 (5 bases). The input for sequencing was peripheral blood, taken 28 days after the second AZD1222 dose. CDR3 sequence (DNA): TGTGCCAGCAGTGGGAGGGGCCCCCAGCATTTT. This translates into CASSGRGPQHF.